This TCR beta chain was recovered during a study of PD-1 blockade in classical Hodgkin lymphoma. Across the whole study: Nivolumab was given intravenously to patients at 3 mg/kg every 2 weeks.

TCRdb's table, derived via immunoSEQ multiplex PCR, lists solely in-frame clones and lacks some. The sample carries roughly 50,000 clones, almost 90% recorded once. V was cut by 5 bases and J by 0 bases, with 14 bases left in between. CDR1 is MDHEN, CDR2 SYDVKM, per germline. This CDR3 comprises 16 residues. As to time point: cycle 4 day 1 (C4D1), after five to seven weeks of nivolumab. Every patient was affected by relapse after autologous stem cell transplantation, while exposure to brentuximab vedotin was not uniform. This clone has only one observation. The receptor comes from a human donor with classical Hodgkin lymphoma. The chain uses TRBV28 and TRBJ1-5; the D gene is possibly TRBD1 (5 bases). Material: peripheral blood mononuclear cells (PBMCs), obtained before the fourth cycle of nivolumab. CDR3 sequence: CASSPPDNNSNQPQHF. In DNA, the CDR3 is TGTGCCAGCAGTCCTCCGGACAACAATAGCAATCAGCCCCAGCATTTT. The entire variable domain, with the rest obtained from reference TRBV28 and TRBJ1-5, is as follows: DVKVTQSSRYLVKRTGEKVFLECVQDMDHENMFWYRQDPGLGLRLIYFSYDVKMKEKGDIPEGYSVSREKKERFSLILESASTNQTSMYLCASSPPDNNSNQPQHFGDGTRLSIL.